Listed below are T cell receptor beta chains from one sample, sequenced in a study of T cells in Graves' hyperthyroidism and ophthalmopathy. TCRdb passed the multiplex PCR reads through MiXCR, listing each CDR3 protein once. This table holds fewer than 500,000 distinct CDR3 sequences, about 14% found once. The specimen sequenced was blood. The receptor source for this set is a woman in her thirties with Graves' ophthalmopathy. Both conserved end residues are part of each CDR3. The D gene is left open where the match is weak. Size values are once, few and many counts, or a class for expanded clones, and some rows have none.

CDR3,DNA,size,V,J,D
CASSILGLAGGDTQYF,TGTGCCAGCAGCATCCTGGGACTAGCGGGGGGAGATACGCAGTATTTT,many,TRBV7-2,TRBJ2-3,TRBD2
CSVGGEGYNEQFF,TGCAGCGTTGGAGGTGAGGGGTACAATGAGCAGTTCTTC,many,TRBV29-1,TRBJ2-1,NA
CASSALGAGGTDTQYF,TGTGCCAGCAGCGCCCTCGGGGCGGGGGGTACAGATACGCAGTATTTT,many,TRBV7-2,TRBJ2-3,TRBD2
CSRSPRGINTDTQYF,TGCAGTCGTTCCCCTAGGGGGATAAACACAGATACGCAGTATTTT,many,TRBV20-1,TRBJ2-3,NA
CSVESTGVPYERYF,TGCAGCGTGGAGAGTACAGGAGTCCCCTACGAGCGGTACTTC,NA,TRBV29-1,TRBJ2-7,NA
CAIRDAIGVNTIYF,TGTGCCATCAGAGACGCTATCGGGGTCAACACCATATATTTT,many,TRBV10-3,TRBJ1-3,NA
CSARSPLTTRRGSTDTQYF,TGCAGTGCTAGATCCCCCCTCACTACTAGAAGGGGGAGCACAGATACGCAGTATTTT,many,TRBV20-1,TRBJ2-3,NA
CASSPEGQQNTEAFF,TGTGCCAGCAGCCCAGAAGGACAGCAGAACACTGAAGCTTTCTTT,many,TRBV7-2,TRBJ1-1,NA
CSARDETGDTEAFF,TGCAGTGCTAGAGATGAGACAGGGGACACTGAAGCTTTCTTT,many,TRBV20-1,TRBJ1-1,TRBD1
CAISDRGGLAGAAETQYF,TGTGCCATCAGTGACCGTGGTGGGTTAGCGGGGGCGGCTGAGACCCAGTACTTC,few,TRBV10-3,TRBJ2-5,TRBD2
CASSLDRASYGYTF,TGTGCCAGCAGCTTAGACAGGGCTTCCTATGGCTACACCTTC,many,TRBV7-8,TRBJ1-2,NA
CASSPRTGEDEQYF,TGTGCCAGCAGCCCCAGGACAGGGGAGGACGAGCAGTACTTC,many,TRBV5-5,TRBJ2-7,TRBD1
CSAPKGPHQPQHF,TGCAGTGCGCCTAAGGGTCCTCATCAGCCCCAGCATTTT,many,TRBV20-1,TRBJ1-5,NA
CASSLTGGSNTGELFF,TGTGCCAGCAGCTTAACGGGGGGCTCGAACACCGGGGAGCTGTTTTTT,NA,TRBV7-3,TRBJ2-2,NA
CASRGEGETQYF,TGTGCCAGCAGGGGGGAAGGGGAGACCCAGTACTTC,many,TRBV2,TRBJ2-5,NA
CASLGLAGGRFEQYF,TGTGCCAGCTTGGGACTAGCGGGGGGGAGGTTCGAGCAGTACTTC,many,TRBV2,TRBJ2-7,TRBD2
CASSLLEGRTEAFF,TGTGCCAGCAGTTTATTGGAGGGTAGGACTGAAGCTTTCTTT,NA,TRBV28,TRBJ1-1,NA
CASIMRPDHTVYEQYF,TGTGCCAGCATCATGAGGCCGGATCACACGGTCTACGAGCAGTACTTC,many,TRBV27,TRBJ2-7,NA
CASSLTQPEQFF,TGTGCCAGCAGCTTAACTCAGCCTGAGCAGTTCTTC,few,TRBV7-9,TRBJ2-1,NA
CSVGAPGSSNYGYTF,TGCAGCGTTGGGGCCCCTGGGTCAAGTAACTATGGCTACACCTTC,NA,TRBV29-1,TRBJ1-2,NA
CASSTSSWDTGELFF,TGTGCCAGCAGCACCTCGTCCTGGGACACCGGGGAGCTGTTTTTT,NA,TRBV7-8,TRBJ2-2,NA
CASSSSGGDTGELFF,TGTGCCAGCAGCTCTAGCGGGGGGGACACCGGGGAGCTGTTTTTT,many,TRBV7-9,TRBJ2-2,TRBD2
CASRWTGNQPEAFF,TGTGCCAGCAGATGGACAGGGAACCAACCTGAAGCTTTCTTT,many,TRBV28,TRBJ1-1,TRBD1
CASSLGLASYNEQFF,TGTGCCAGCAGTTTAGGACTAGCATCCTACAATGAGCAGTTCTTC,many,TRBV12-3/TRBV12-4,TRBJ2-1,TRBD2
CASTQFWGRQAGNTEAFF,TGTGCCAGCACCCAATTTTGGGGTAGGCAGGCCGGGAACACTGAAGCTTTCTTT,NA,TRBV27,TRBJ1-1,NA
CASSQVAGQSTDTQHF,TGTGCCAGCAGCCAAGTAGCGGGGCAAAGCACAGATACGCAGCATTTT,NA,TRBV11-2,TRBJ1-5,NA
CASEGVAGETQYF,TGTGCCAGCGAAGGGGTTGCGGGAGAGACCCAGTACTTC,few,TRBV2,TRBJ2-5,NA
CASSSDTSGARRGQFF,TGTGCCAGCAGCTCGGATACTAGCGGGGCCCGCAGGGGGCAGTTCTTC,many,TRBV11-2,TRBJ2-1,TRBD2
CAWIRRGQGLMNTEAFF,TGTGCCTGGATTCGGAGGGGGCAGGGGCTCATGAACACTGAAGCTTTCTTT,many,TRBV30,TRBJ1-1,TRBD1
CASSLGGRHEQYF,TGTGCCAGCAGCCTAGGGGGGCGCCACGAGCAGTACTTC,many,TRBV7-3,TRBJ2-7,NA
CASSLIAGGLLDTQYF,TGTGCCAGCAGCTTAATAGCGGGGGGCTTGTTAGATACGCAGTATTTT,once,TRBV7-3,TRBJ2-3,TRBD2
CATRPESGADPYGYTF,TGTGCCACCCGCCCGGAGAGCGGCGCAGATCCCTATGGCTACACCTTC,many,TRBV15,TRBJ1-2,NA
CAWSGGRKNTEAFF,TGTGCCTGGAGTGGTGGACGGAAGAACACTGAAGCTTTCTTT,NA,TRBV30,TRBJ1-1,NA
CASNPPYPETQYF,TGTGCCAGCAACCCTCCCTACCCTGAGACCCAGTACTTC,NA,TRBV25-1,TRBJ2-5,NA
CAISLDRTYEQYF,TGTGCCATCTCCCTTGACAGAACCTACGAGCAGTACTTC,many,TRBV10-3,TRBJ2-7,NA
CATHRDRSYEQYF,TGTGCCACCCACCGGGACAGATCCTACGAGCAGTACTTC,few,TRBV2,TRBJ2-7,TRBD1
CSVDGGGGAEAFF,TGCAGCGTTGACGGGGGGGGTGGCGCTGAAGCTTTCTTT,many,TRBV29-1,TRBJ1-1,NA
CASSQAGQFNGYTF,TGTGCCAGCAGCCAGGCGGGACAATTTAATGGCTACACCTTC,many,TRBV3-1,TRBJ1-2,NA
CSVTLSSYNEQFF,TGCAGCGTGACACTCAGCTCCTACAATGAGCAGTTCTTC,many,TRBV29-1,TRBJ2-1,NA
CASSQDGGSYGYTF,TGTGCCAGCAGCCAAGATGGGGGGAGCTATGGCTACACCTTC,many,TRBV4-2,TRBJ1-2,NA
CNAPVGAQETQYF,TGCAATGCCCCCGTTGGAGCCCAAGAGACCCAGTACTTC,many,TRBV20-1,TRBJ2-5,NA
CASSPDPSYNSPLHF,TGTGCCAGCAGCCCCGACCCCTCCTATAATTCACCCCTCCACTTT,many,TRBV7-9,TRBJ1-6,NA
CASIGGGDTQYF,TGTGCCAGCATCGGAGGGGGAGATACGCAGTATTTT,many,TRBV7-9,TRBJ2-3,NA
CASSYTGLFTDTQYF,TGTGCCAGCAGTTACACGGGGCTGTTCACAGATACGCAGTATTTT,many,TRBV6-1,TRBJ2-3,NA
CASSPTAGANEQFF,TGTGCCAGCAGCCCAACGGCGGGGGCTAATGAGCAGTTCTTC,few,TRBV7-2,TRBJ2-1,NA